This T cell receptor (beta chain) is drawn from a study of T cell repertoires in cytomegalovirus infection (dated by TCRdb to between 2018 and 2020). Regarding the research as a whole: The HLA type of each donor mattered for the analysis, because public TCR beta signatures pointed to carriage of CMV infection along with the matching HLA type. Here is what the overall study found, with its caveats: In both this cohort and an independent cohort of 352 donors, the cumulative frequency of public TCR beta family members distinguished carriers of CMV infection plus the relevant HLA type. In the ex vivo response, HLA-C-restricted CMV-specific TCR beta clonotypes were dominant, and in two of eight donors the single most frequent clonotype came from this HLA-C-restricted group.

The data were produced on an Illumina HiSeq 1500. The public sequencing data were trimmed at Q25 with fastp and processed into clonotypes with MiXCR by TCRdb, which kept only in-frame beta chains. Each CDR3 protein gets just one entry, which takes the most common genes and DNA from the rows behind it. Here the sample has about 240,000 distinct CDR3 sequences; 9% to 15% occur a single time. The ten largest clones take up 1.5% to 2% of the sample. Via the germline V gene (reference sequence), CDR1 is GTSNPN and CDR2 SVGIG. The cysteine opens and the phenylalanine closes a CDR3 of 13 amino acids. Only CDR3 DNA remains: 39 bases, in frame from the first base. V was cut back by 0 bases and J by 2 bases, leaving a gap of 8 bases between them. As regards this clonotype: Its antigen is not yet known. Per-base qualities were not stored, and no clone one base away is much larger.

Recombination connected TRBV30 to TRBJ2-7, with no D gene named confidently. The sequence was collected from a human donor in good health (CMV status not recorded). Some clones in this sample may be carry-over from other donors' samples. The sample taken for sequencing was PBMCs. The CDR3 region reads CAWSVDPTYEQYF. The bases read TGTGCCTGGAGTGTTGACCCAACCTACGAGCAGTACTTC.